These T cell receptor beta chains were read from a single sample in a study of blood T cell repertoires in COVID-19. TCRdb's table, derived via immunoSEQ multiplex PCR, lists solely in-frame clones and lacks some. The profile shows 150,000 to 200,000 clones, about nine tenths of them singletons. Sequences were obtained from peripheral blood. The source of these receptors is a man aged 55 to 70 with active or convalescent COVID-19. Both conserved end residues are trimmed from each CDR3.

>TRBV6-2/TRBV6-3
ASSEQGTGELF
>TRBV5-8
ASSLPGQGEETQY
>TRBV3-1/TRBV3-2
ASSHTSGKFGGETQY
>TRBV19
ASSMGLRTEAF
>TRBV13
ASSWTRGGGSFSGNTIY
>TRBV5-5
ASSSGYEQY
>TRBV27
ASSLKQGNYGYT
>TRBV19
ASSSMSGTNYGYT
>TRBV5-1
ASSIQAGDTEAF
>TRBV7-9
ASSLGIVAGVGETQY
>TRBV18
ASSPRGGTPTYGYT
>TRBV6-5
ASSTRDTNNSPLH
>TRBV14
ASSQVGSGGGYNEQF
>TRBV6-1
ASSEPGDFTGELF
>TRBV18
ASSPAWGDEQY
>TRBV5-1
ASAMGQQNTEAF
>TRBV18
ASSDTGINSPLH
>TRBV11-2
ASSLATFQF
>TRBV20-1
SASISGSPNEQF
>TRBV5-1
ASSQGAGSINEQF
>TRBV12-3/TRBV12-4
ASSLRPGEQY
>TRBV5-1
ASSLRPGGQNTEAF
>TRBV15
ATSRDDRNYGYT
>TRBV19
ASSPSGTGNTEAF
>TRBV5-4
ASSPDSQNIQY
>TRBV5-4
ASRPGTGGPGGGEQY
>TRBV10-3
AISPDRGGSYEQY
>TRBV12-3/TRBV12-4
ASSEDRGYGYT
>TRBV10-2
ASRSGGSYNEQF
>TRBV7-9
ASRSEGGPQLWETQY
>TRBV7-9
ASSLRPHQGGELF
>TRBV11-2
ASSQQARTDTQY
>TRBV23-1
ASRGSMNTEAF
>TRBV10-2
ATSPAEGSRNTEAF
>TRBV7-6
ASSMGTSGSYNEQF
>TRBV19
ASSTRGITQPQH
>TRBV5-8
ASSFRDRSYEQY
>TRBV3-1/TRBV3-2
ASSQWASAHEQY
>TRBV19
ASSISGRVGEQF
>TRBV19
ASSIDYSYEQY
>TRBV5-6
ASSLYLVRGLNEKLF
>TRBV3-1/TRBV3-2
ASSPSQGTNEKLF
>TRBV7-9
ASSLPGQGTTYEQY
>TRBV6-4
ASSDGTGVNYGYT
>TRBV18
ASSPRYSGVSTDTQY
>TRBV18
ASSPGTGKDTQY
>TRBV2
ASSRTGSDNYGYT
>TRBV5-1
ASSLAGMNTEAF
>TRBV5-1
ASRDSSNTEAF
>TRBV5-6
ASSWSLDRGLKSGNTIY
>TRBV7-8
ASSARLAGGADTQY
>TRBV7-9
ASSFSAIQGAEMGYT
>TRBV7-2
ASSFSSLTSAGANVLT
>TRBV11-2
ASSLASGVYEQY